The present entry profiles one TCR beta chain with its context. Which antigen it targets is not known. Base qualities are not recorded, but no much larger clone differs from it by a single base. Taken with the paper, the label for time point translates to: about 28 days (+/-7) after the second vaccine dose. Because spike-specific TCR depth and breadth did not differ between the two schedules, AZD1222 recipients who got a second dose at roughly 4 weeks were pooled with those who got a second dose at roughly 12 weeks. The vaccinee samples were drawn from two UK trials, COV001 and COV002, one of which was a single-blind randomized controlled phase 2/3 trial testing AZD1222 (ChAdOx1 nCoV-19) in healthy adults. Trial participant PBMC samples were collected at day 0 and day 28 after the second dose for TCRbeta chain sequencing. Compared with germline, V lacks 3 bases and J lacks 5 bases; bases without a gene match: 2. Including cysteine and phenylalanine, the CDR3 has 14 amino acids. Only CDR3 DNA is held: 42 bases, read in frame from base 1. CDR1 and CDR2 are drawn from the germline V gene: SGDLS, YYNGEE.

This record comes from a study of T cell responses to AZD1222 COVID-19 vaccine (dated by TCRdb to 2020 to 2023). As for the study more broadly: TCR sequencing covered roughly 230 trial participants: 200 to 220 given two doses of AZD1222 and 26 given two doses of MenACWY control vaccine. Trial participants were enrolled by age into subgroups of 18-55, 56-69 and 70-plus years, and around 140, 26 and 57 TCR-sequenced participants, respectively, were included in these subgroups.

Summary of the overall study and its limitations: Most participants were white British and females outnumbered males, and the authors suggested that clonal diversity may have been underestimated. Conclusions about previously exposed vaccinees are limited, since just 6 or 7 AZD1222 recipients were seropositive for SARS-CoV-2 at baseline. Spike-specific TCR breadth and depth rose significantly after two AZD1222 doses compared with day 0 and with MenACWY recipients. The 56-69-year group was small, and its depth increase did not reach significance, likely because of low power. Epitopes outside the regions mutated in the B.1.351 and B.1.1.7 variants were reportedly recognized by nearly half of the unique spike-specific TCRs. Because no day 14 peak-response samples were available, the repertoires could be characterized only after the peak T cell response. Vaccine-associated CD4 TCRs spanned the whole spike protein, with dominant responses in regions 160-218 and 743-854.

The CDR3 regions of human TCRbeta chains were analyzed by immunosequencing. In the original analysis: TCRs in the repertoires were matched against a reference library of SARS-CoV-2-specific TCRs that had been generated with the MIRA antigen-specificity platform. Breadth meant the fraction of unique TCRs that were SARS-CoV-2-associated, whereas depth meant the fraction of total T cells that were SARS-CoV-2-associated. Each spike-specific TCR was assigned to its reactive spike region and to a CD4 or CD8 class using the MIRA data. Log10-transformed breadth and depth values were compared by one-way ANOVA with Sidak's multiple comparisons tests. Not all clones reach the TCRdb copy of this immuneACCESS table, which keeps in-frame sequences only. Checked studies attribute under half of the gap to unresolved V genes and leave the rest unexplained. V, J and clone size are taken as reported in that table, and D and trimming were inferred from the DNA itself. The sample has approximately 150,000 clones on record, approximately 90% of them singletons. Jointly, the top ten make up about a tenth of the sample.

The clonotype comes from an adult who received the AZD1222 COVID-19 vaccine. The starting material was peripheral blood, obtained 28 days after the second AZD1222 dose. Here the chain combines TRBV9 and TRBJ2-2; 9 bases in between match TRBD1. The sequenced DNA is TGTGCCAGCAGCGCGACAGGGGGAACCGGGGAGCTGTTTTTT. This encodes CASSATGGTGELFF.